A single T cell receptor beta chain is shown here with its context. This clonotype was counted between two and nine times. The clone's antigen remains unknown. No base quality values were provided; no much bigger clone lies one nucleotide off. The treatment or condition label, as the study defines it: allogeneic hematopoietic cell transplantation with graft depleted of TCRalphabeta T cells and CD19 B cells. The children who served as transplant recipients had been given grafts of TCRalphabeta/CD19-depleted allogeneic hematopoietic cells. This entry is derived from a study of T-cell reconstitution after alpha-beta-depleted transplantation in children (dated by TCRdb to 2016 to 2017). Concerning the study at large: T-cell immune reconstitution after TCRalphabeta/CD19-depleted allogeneic hematopoietic cell transplantation in children was quantitatively tracked in the study by means of TCR repertoire profiling.

Overall results and qualifications from the work: Apparently early alphabetaT-cell count recovery about two months after transplant reportedly relied on only several hundred rapidly expanded clones derived from non-depleted graft cells. Hyperexpanded clone frequencies declined over subsequent months; after one year, T-cell counts and TCRbeta diversity were mostly attributed to newly produced T cells. The high TCRbeta diversity at day 60 in some patients was ascribed to recipient T cells and intrathymic progenitors that had survived conditioning.

Libraries were made using PCR. The run used an Illumina HiSeq 2500. TCR library preparation used molecular barcoding, with unique molecular identifiers applied to normalize quantification of the TCRbeta repertoire. TCRdb passed the public sequencing reads through fastp at Q25 and MiXCR, retaining productive beta sequences. For every CDR3 protein sequence, its rows merge into one entry that carries the most common genes and DNA. For this sample the table gives around 800,000 distinct CDR3 sequences, of which approximately 15% were detected only once. The ten largest clones add up to approximately 5% of the sample. Counted from cysteine to phenylalanine, this CDR3 has 15 amino acids. Kept here is only the CDR3 DNA, which spans 45 bases and is read in frame from base 1. V is cut by 5 bases and J by 0 bases, and the space between the germline ends is 14 bases. The germline V gene (reference sequence) provides CDR1 SEHNR and CDR2 FQNEAQ.

The rearrangement combines TRBV7-9 with TRBJ2-7; the D gene is possibly TRBD2, with 6 bases matching. The TCR comes from a male patient aged 10-17 years who had a stem cell transplant for acute lymphoblastic leukemia, so the T cells may come from the graft donor. The sample was PBMCs, mostly from graft donor cells, taken 360 days after TCRalphabeta/CD19-depleted stem cell transplant. The CDR3 is CASSLGRGHSYEQYF. The DNA sequence follows: TGTGCCAGCAGCCTAGGGCGGGGTCACTCCTACGAGCAGTACTTC.